These T cell receptor beta chains were read from a single sample in a study of post-analysis software for immune sequencing data. TCRdb itself ran the PCR reads through MiXCR, one entry per CDR3 protein. The repertoire holds more than 350,000 distinct CDR3 sequences, with approximately 38% as singletons. Input material: blood. The receptors derive from a girl aged 2 to 9 with multiple sclerosis. CDR3s leave out the opening cysteine and the closing phenylalanine or tryptophan. The order of the fields is J gene, V gene, CDR3 protein.

TRBJ1-1	TRBV7-2	ASSLDRRGFRTEAF
TRBJ1-1	TRBV10-3	AISESGNTEAF
TRBJ2-1	TRBV5-1	ASSLSQGGNEQF
TRBJ2-1	TRBV7-2	ASSGGNEQF
TRBJ2-1	TRBV9	ASSVGGRLAGNEQF
TRBJ2-5	TRBV18	ASSQYMTGEETQY
TRBJ1-2	TRBV4-1	ASSQVAVRREQPYGYT
TRBJ2-7	TRBV6-2/TRBV6-3	VAGWYEQY
TRBJ2-7	TRBV24-1	ATSDFRGYEQY
TRBJ2-7	TRBV29-1	SVESGSSYEQY
TRBJ2-5	TRBV4-1	ASSQDTGKGTQY
TRBJ1-6	TRBV28	ASSLWAVSSYNSPLH
TRBJ2-5	TRBV9	ASSARERELWQETQY